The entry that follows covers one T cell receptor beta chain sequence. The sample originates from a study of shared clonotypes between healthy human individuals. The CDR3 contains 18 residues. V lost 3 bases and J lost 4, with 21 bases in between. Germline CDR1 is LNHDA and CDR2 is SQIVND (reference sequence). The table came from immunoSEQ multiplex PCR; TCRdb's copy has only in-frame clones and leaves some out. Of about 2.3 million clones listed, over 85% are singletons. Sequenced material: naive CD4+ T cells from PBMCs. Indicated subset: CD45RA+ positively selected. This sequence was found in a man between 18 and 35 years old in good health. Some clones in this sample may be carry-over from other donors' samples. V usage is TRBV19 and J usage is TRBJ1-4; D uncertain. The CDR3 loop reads CASSIPRTATAYNEKLFF. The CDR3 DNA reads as TGTGCCAGTAGTATTCCGCGAACAGCAACGGCGTATAATGAAAAACTGTTTTTT. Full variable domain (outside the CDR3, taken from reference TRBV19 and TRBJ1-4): DGGITQSPKYLFRKEGQNVTLSCEQNLNHDAMYWYRQDPGQGLRLIYYSQIVNDFQKGDIAEGYSVSREKKESFPLTVTSAQKNPTAFYLCASSIPRTATAYNEKLFFGSGTQLSVL.